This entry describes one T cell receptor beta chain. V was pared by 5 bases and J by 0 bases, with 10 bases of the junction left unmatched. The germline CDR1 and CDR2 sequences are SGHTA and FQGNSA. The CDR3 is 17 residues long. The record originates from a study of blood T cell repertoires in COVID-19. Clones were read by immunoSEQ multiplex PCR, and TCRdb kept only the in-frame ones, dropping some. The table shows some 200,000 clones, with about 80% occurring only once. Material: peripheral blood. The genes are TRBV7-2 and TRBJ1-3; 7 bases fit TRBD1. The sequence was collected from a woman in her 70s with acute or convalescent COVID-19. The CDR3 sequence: CASSPVGTALSGNTIYF. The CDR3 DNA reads TGTGCCAGCAGCCCAGTCGGGACAGCTCTCTCTGGAAACACCATATATTTT.